This passage covers 30 T cell receptor beta chains from one sample sequenced in a study of neurological immune-mediated disorders. TCRdb re-called the 5' RACE reads through MiXCR, storing one row per CDR3 protein. The sample includes over 35,000 distinct CDR3 sequences, around 2.5% of them seen just once. Specimen: PBMCs. These receptors were collected from a man aged 50 or older with multiple sclerosis.

In its sample, this clonotype ranks as medium-sized. The V and J genes are TRBV7-2 and TRBJ2-1, with no clear D. The CDR3 spans 13 residues. Trimming stripped 3 bases from V and 5 bases from J, with 8 bases between. CDR1 SGHTA and CDR2 FQGNSA come from the germline V gene. The chain's CDR3 is CASSFKYDNEQFF. The CDR3 DNA reads TGTGCCAGCAGCTTTAAGTACGACAATGAGCAGTTCTTC.

This clonotype occurred many times. The genes are TRBV25-1 and TRBJ2-1; D is uncertain. V dropped 2 bases and J dropped 2 bases, with 7 bases sitting between them. This CDR3 spans 14 amino acids. Germline values: CDR1 MGHDK, CDR2 SYGVNS. DNA of the CDR3: TGTGCCAGCAGTGAACCTCCCCCCTACAATGAGCAGTTCTTC. As protein: CASSEPPPYNEQFF.

This clonotype came up many times. The CDR3 is CASSSRGPGTEQYNEQFF. The DNA of the CDR3 is TGTGCCAGCAGTTCCCGGGGGCCCGGGACAGAACAATACAATGAGCAGTTCTTC. The rearrangement uses TRBV6-5 and TRBJ2-1; D is possibly TRBD1 (7 bases). The CDR3 has 18 amino acids. Looked up from germline, CDR1 is MNHEY and CDR2 is SVGAGI. Deletions cut 4 bases from V and 4 bases from J, with 23 bases between.

This clonotype was observed many times. The chain carries TRBV7-8 and TRBJ2-7, with 9 positions matching TRBD2. V dropped 6 bases and J dropped 6; count of bases not matched to a gene: 6. This CDR3 has 13 residues. The germline gives CDR1 SGHVS, CDR2 FQNEAQ. This chain's CDR3 is CASRQGLAFEQYF. The CDR3, as DNA: TGTGCCAGCAGACAGGGACTAGCTTTCGAGCAGTACTTC. The full variable domain, with the rest looked up from reference TRBV7-8 and TRBJ2-7, is GAGVSQSPRYKVAKRGQDVALRCDPISGHVSLFWYQQALGQGPEFLTYFQNEAQLDKSGLPSDRFFAERPEGSVSTLKIQRTQQEDSAVYLCASRQGLAFEQYFGPGTRLTVT.

This clonotype was recorded at least ten times. The chain joins TRBV28 to TRBJ1-4, with D possibly TRBD1 on 5 matching bases. CDR3 length: 16 residues. V lost 5 bases, J lost 5 bases, and 18 bases lay in between. Germline values: CDR1 MDHEN, CDR2 SYDVKM. DNA for the CDR3: TGTGCCAGCAGTCACGACAGAGGGTCCGGGAATGAAAAACTGTTTTTT. Translated: CASSHDRGSGNEKLFF.

This clonotype was recorded at least ten times. The V gene is TRBV3-1, the J gene TRBJ1-5; maybe TRBD1 (5 bases). The germline CDR1 and CDR2 sequences are LGHDT and YNNKEL (reference sequence). V lost 3 bases, J lost 7 bases, and 13 bases lay in between. The CDR3 sequence is 14 residues long. CDR3 DNA: TGTGCCAGCAGCCAGATGGGGGGAGACCAGCCCCAGCATTTT. Its protein is CASSQMGGDQPQHF.

This clonotype was counted ten times or more. The chain is built from TRBV11-3 and TRBJ2-2; D remains ambiguous. The CDR3 has 15 residues. V lost 1 base and J lost 2, with 8 bases in between. CDR1 is SGHNT, CDR2 YENEEA, per germline. The chain's CDR3 is CASSLAGTNTGELFF. The CDR3 nucleotides are TGTGCCAGCAGCTTAGCCGGAACTAACACCGGGGAGCTGTTTTTT.

This clonotype was seen ten or more times. The V gene is TRBV10-2, the J gene TRBJ2-7, with no clear D. The CDR3 runs 10 residues. Trimming pared 6 bases from V and 5 bases from J, leaving 5 bases between. The germline V gene has CDR1 WSHSY and CDR2 SAAADI. This CDR3 reads CASSLHEQYF. CDR3 nucleotides: TGCGCCAGCAGCCTCCACGAGCAGTACTTC.

This clonotype showed up many times. This chain connects TRBV18 to TRBJ1-5; D gene unclear. Germline CDR1 reads KGHSH; CDR2 reads LQKENI. There are 15 residues in the CDR3. The V end lost 2 bases, the J end lost 4 bases, and 12 bases lay between the germline ends. The CDR3 nucleotides are TGTGCCAGCTCACCAGGGAATACTAGGAATCAGCCCCAGCATTTT. Amino acid sequence: CASSPGNTRNQPQHF.

This clonotype was seen many times. The rearrangement joins TRBV12-3 or TRBV12-4 to TRBJ2-5; 7 bases are a match to TRBD1. Losses at the gene ends were 5 bases for V and 4 bases for J; bases not matched to a gene: 16. This CDR3 has 17 residues. CDR3 sequence: CASSPEIDRANRETQYF. The CDR3 DNA sequence: TGTGCCAGCAGTCCAGAAATCGACAGGGCAAACCGAGAGACCCAGTACTTC.

This clonotype was observed a handful of times. The chain combines TRBV5-1 with TRBJ2-1; 7 nucleotides agree with TRBD2. The ends lost 0 bases at V and 6 bases at J; junction bases unmatched: 6. CDR3 length: 15 amino acids. Germline lookup yields CDR1 SGHRS and CDR2 YFSETQ. The CDR3 bases are TGCGCCAGCAGCTTGGCCGAAGGCGGGGGCAATGAGCAGTTCTTC. It translates to CASSLAEGGGNEQFF.

Concerning this clonotype itself: The junction and the germline gene differ at one end; a read error may be behind it. This chain links TRBV6-2 or TRBV6-3 with TRBJ1-5; maybe TRBD1 (5 bases). The length of the CDR3 is 14 residues. Looked up from germline, CDR1 is MNHEY and CDR2 is SVGEGT. The CDR3 DNA reads as TGTGCCACGAACCGAGGAGGGGAGAATCAGCCCCAGAATTTT. It translates to CATNRGGENQPQNF.

At least ten counts were recorded for this clonotype. This sequence joins TRBV28 and TRBJ1-4; D gene unclear. Germline V gene sequence: CDR1 MDHEN, CDR2 SYDVKM. Trimming removed 1 base at V and 7 bases at J, with 7 bases between. CDR3 length: 13 amino acids. The CDR3, as DNA: TGTGCCAGCAGTTTATTGACGGTTGAAAAACTGTTTTTT. It translates to CASSLLTVEKLFF.

This clonotype showed up many times. DNA for the CDR3: TGTGCCTGGAGTGGGCAGGGAGGCACTGAAGCTTTCTTT. This translates into CAWSGQGGTEAFF. The V call is TRBV30, the J call TRBJ1-1, with D perhaps matching TRBD1 (5 bases). Trimming pared 1 base from V and 4 bases from J, leaving 10 bases between. Germline CDR1 reads GTSNPN; CDR2 reads SVGIG (reference sequence). The CDR3 is 13 amino acids.

This clonotype was detected many times. V usage is TRBV20-1 and J usage is TRBJ1-1; D not resolved. Germline V CDR1 and CDR2: DFQATT, SNEGSKA (reference sequence). The CDR3 sequence is 13 residues long. Trimming removed 5 bases from V and 0 bases from J, with 10 bases in between. CDR3 nucleotides: TGCAGTGCTTCACTCCAGTTGAACACTGAAGCTTTCTTT. Residues: CSASLQLNTEAFF.

This clonotype occurred many times. CDR3 amino acids: CASSFSARSSYEQYF. CDR3 DNA: TGTGCCAGCAGCTTTTCGGCCAGGAGCTCCTACGAGCAGTACTTC. The chain couples TRBV7-8 to TRBJ2-7, with D uncertain. Trimming stripped 3 bases from V and 0 bases from J, with 12 bases between. Germline CDR1 is SGHVS and CDR2 is FQNEAQ. This CDR3 spans 15 amino acids.

This clonotype was seen repeatedly, ten times or more. The rearrangement joins TRBV4-1 to TRBJ1-5; 7 bases match TRBD1. V gave up 2 bases and J gave up 3 bases; unmatched junction bases: 4. The CDR3 has 15 amino acids. Germline V gene sequence: CDR1 MGHRA, CDR2 YSYEKL. The CDR3 bases are TGCGCCAGCAGCCAACAGGGACAGAACAATCAGCCCCAGCATTTT. Translated: CASSQQGQNNQPQHF.

By share of the sample, this clonotype is medium-sized. The chain couples TRBV6-5 to TRBJ2-2, with 10 bases identical to TRBD2. Germline V gene lookup returns CDR1 MNHEY and CDR2 SVGAGI. Unmatched junction bases numbered 2, after V lost 5 bases and J lost 5 bases. This CDR3 spans 14 amino acids. The CDR3 loop reads CASSGGLATGELFF. CDR3 DNA: TGTGCCAGCAGTGGGGGACTAGCGACCGGGGAGCTGTTTTTT.

This clonotype was counted many times. V and J are TRBV12-3 or TRBV12-4 and TRBJ1-2; TRBD1 is a possible D gene (5 bases). The CDR3 contains 14 residues. V was trimmed by 2 bases and J by 4 bases, leaving 11 bases between them. CDR3 DNA sequence: TGTGCCAGCAGTTTACAGGGCGGTTTCTATGGCTACACCTTC. It codes for CASSLQGGFYGYTF.

There are many counts of this clonotype. The chain combines TRBV12-3 or TRBV12-4 with TRBJ1-1; D remains ambiguous. With 5 bases removed from V and 0 bases from J, the gap between germline ends came to 4 bases. This CDR3 contains 12 residues. CDR3 region: CASSRMNTEAFF. CDR3 nucleotide sequence: TGTGCCAGCAGTCGGATGAACACTGAAGCTTTCTTT.

There are many counts of this clonotype. This chain links TRBV12-3 or TRBV12-4 with TRBJ2-7; D gene uncertain. The V and J ends lost 5 bases and 3 bases respectively, with 11 bases between them. The CDR3 covers 13 residues. CDR3 loop: CASSPGEGYEQYF. The CDR3, as DNA: TGTGCCAGCAGTCCTGGGGAAGGCTACGAGCAGTACTTC.

This clonotype was seen at least ten times. The V call is TRBV7-8, the J call TRBJ2-3, with D perhaps TRBD2 (6 bases). CDR3 length: 14 amino acids. V lost 0 bases to trimming and J lost 9 bases, with 13 bases between them. Looked up from germline, CDR1 is SGHVS and CDR2 is FQNEAQ. The CDR3 coding sequence is TGTGCCAGCAGCTTAGCCACATCTAGCGCCACGCAGTATTTT. This codes for CASSLATSSATQYF.

The sample holds many counts of this clonotype. The chain joins TRBV7-2 to TRBJ2-7; 9 bases align to TRBD1. The CDR3 runs 12 residues. With 2 bases clipped from V and 12 bases from J, the junction kept 5 bases outside the gene matches. The germline V gene has CDR1 SGHTA and CDR2 FQGNSA. The CDR3 reads CASSLMGQGRYF. The CDR3 region has the DNA TGTGCCAGCAGCTTAATGGGACAGGGTCGGTACTTC. The full variable domain, with the rest looked up from reference TRBV7-2 and TRBJ2-7, is GAGVSQSPSNKVTEKGKDVELRCDPISGHTALYWYRQSLGQGLEFLIYFQGNSAPDKSGLPSDRFSAERTGGSVSTLTIQRTQQEDSAVYLCASSLMGQGRYFGPGTRLTVT.

The chain uses TRBV28 and TRBJ2-3, with 10 bases matching TRBD2. CDR1 is MDHEN and CDR2 is SYDVKM in the germline V gene. J gave up 1 base and V 5 bases, and 9 bases lay outside the gene matches. This CDR3 spans 17 amino acids. CDR3 protein: CASSPGLATFGTDTQYF. CDR3 sequence (DNA): TGTGCCAGCAGTCCGGGACTAGCGACTTTCGGCACAGATACGCAGTATTTT. Using reference TRBV28 and TRBJ2-3 for the parts outside the CDR3, the full variable domain is DVKVTQSSRYLVKRTGEKVFLECVQDMDHENMFWYRQDPGLGLRLIYFSYDVKMKEKGDIPEGYSVSREKKERFSLILESASTNQTSMYLCASSPGLATFGTDTQYFGPGTRLTVL.

This clonotype has at least ten counts. An end of the junction does not agree with germline; a read error may underlie this. The gene calls are TRBV6-2 or TRBV6-3 and TRBJ1-5; 9 positions agree with TRBD1. Germline V gene data show CDR1 as MNHEY and CDR2 as SVGEGT. The CDR3 has 13 amino acids. In DNA, the CDR3 is TGTGCCAGCATCGGGACAGGGAATCAGCCCCAGAATTTT. It codes for CASIGTGNQPQNF.

This clonotype was counted ten times or more. The chain joins TRBV9 to TRBJ2-1, with 11 bases aligning to TRBD2. This CDR3 has 15 residues. The V and J ends lost 1 base and 3 bases, in that order; junction bases with no gene match: 0. Germline V lookup: CDR1 SGDLS, CDR2 YYNGEE. The CDR3 DNA reads as TGTGCCAGCAGCGTACTAGCGGGGGGCTACAATGAGCAGTTCTTC. Amino acid sequence: CASSVLAGGYNEQFF.

There are many counts of this clonotype. The chain uses TRBV15 and TRBJ2-3, with D uncertain. Trimming pared 1 base from V and 6 bases from J, leaving 5 bases between. CDR3 length: 12 amino acids. Germline V gene data show CDR1 as LNHNV and CDR2 as YYDKDF (reference sequence). The CDR3 DNA is TGTGCCACCAGCAGAGGATTGGATACGCAGTATTTT. It encodes CATSRGLDTQYF.

This clonotype came up many times. This chain joins TRBV12-3 or TRBV12-4 and TRBJ2-7, with D possibly TRBD1 on 6 matching bases. The CDR3 is made up of 14 amino acids. The germline V and J ends were trimmed by 5 bases and 1 base, with 12 bases remaining between them. The CDR3 coding sequence is TGTGCCAGCAGTCCCGATGGACAGTCCTACGAGCAGTACTTC. This translates into CASSPDGQSYEQYF.

This clonotype was recorded at least ten times. The J gene is TRBJ1-2, the V gene TRBV4-3; 8 bases are a match to TRBD1. The CDR3 length is 16 residues. Trimming took 1 base from V and 3 from J; bases not matched to a gene: 7. Germline CDR1 and CDR2: LGHNA and YSLEER. CDR3 loop: CASSQARQGHDYGYTF. CDR3 coding DNA: TGCGCCAGCAGCCAAGCCAGACAGGGGCATGACTATGGCTACACCTTC.

This clonotype appeared many times. The V gene is TRBV5-1, the J gene TRBJ1-1; the D is unclear. The V end lost 5 bases, the J end lost 0 bases, and 17 bases lay between the germline ends. Per the germline V gene, CDR1 is SGHRS and CDR2 is YFSETQ. The CDR3 runs to 16 residues. The CDR3 coding sequence is TGCGCCAGCAGAAACCCATTCGGAGACTTGAACACTGAAGCTTTCTTT. It codes for CASRNPFGDLNTEAFF.